This entry lists 28 T cell receptor beta chains sequenced from one sample in a study of blood T cell repertoires in COVID-19. TCRdb's copy holds only in-frame clones and misses some; the assay was immunoSEQ multiplex PCR. Of 110,000 or so clones in the sample, 70% to 90% were seen once. The sample comprised peripheral blood. These receptors came from a woman in her forties or fifties with acute or convalescent COVID-19.

This clone was recorded only once. This sequence joins TRBV19 and TRBJ1-2; D perhaps matches TRBD1 (5 bases). This CDR3 contains 13 residues. Trimming took 8 bases from V and 2 from J, leaving 12 bases between them. From germline, CDR1 is LNHDA and CDR2 SQIVND (reference sequence). The CDR3 DNA reads TGTGCCAGTGCAGGGTACTTGAACTATGGCTACACCTTC. Its protein product is CASAGYLNYGYTF.

The sample holds a few counts of this clone. The rearrangement uses TRBV30 and TRBJ1-4, with D unclear. CDR1 and CDR2 (germline): GTSNPN, SVGIG (reference sequence). Trimming took 8 bases from V and 8 from J, leaving 9 bases between them. The CDR3 length is 10 residues. In nucleotides, the CDR3 is TGTGCCGTAGCGGGGGAAAAACTGTTTTTT. Encoded protein: CAVAGEKLFF.

The chain employs TRBV7-9 and TRBJ1-1; 10 bases line up with TRBD1. The V and J ends lost 5 bases and 6 bases, in that order; junction bases with no gene match: 6. The CDR3 loop spans 14 amino acids. Germline CDR1 and CDR2: SEHNR and FQNEAQ (reference sequence). Written as DNA, the CDR3 is TGTGCCAGCAGCACAGGACAGGGGGGAGCTGAAGCTTTCTTT. Residues: CASSTGQGGAEAFF.

This rearrangement joins TRBV24-1 to TRBJ1-5, with a weak D call TRBD1 (6 bases). V lost 1 base and J 7 bases, leaving 13 bases between the germline ends. The CDR3 has 15 residues. Germline V gene lookup returns CDR1 KGHDR and CDR2 SFDVKD. CDR3 region: CATSDLRGEGQPQHF. CDR3 nucleotide sequence: TGTGCCACCAGTGATTTAAGGGGGGAGGGACAGCCCCAGCATTTT.

CDR3 amino acids: CASSESWTGGNIQYF. For the CDR3, the DNA is TGTGCCAGCAGTGAATCTTGGACAGGGGGAAACATTCAGTACTTC. V usage is TRBV6-1 and J usage is TRBJ2-4; TRBD1 matches at 10 bases. The CDR3 covers 15 residues. Germline V gene lookup returns CDR1 MNHNS and CDR2 SASEGT. After removal of 2 bases from V and 6 bases from J, the junction contained 4 bases not matched to a gene.

This chain connects TRBV5-1 to TRBJ2-2; TRBD1 matches at 7 bases. This CDR3 spans 15 amino acids. Germline trimming cut 0 bases from V and 7 bases from J; bases unmatched to any gene: 6. CDR1 and CDR2 (germline): SGHRS, YFSETQ. CDR3: CASSLETGLGGELFF. CDR3 in DNA: TGCGCCAGCAGCTTGGAGACAGGGCTGGGCGGGGAGCTGTTTTTT.

The chain is built from TRBV5-5 and TRBJ1-3; D is unresolved. Germline assignment: CDR1 SGHKS and CDR2 YYEKEE (reference sequence). The CDR3 extends over 13 amino acids. The V end was cut by 6 bases, the J end by 3 bases, with 10 bases between. The CDR3 DNA sequence: TGTGCCAGCACCTCGGGGAGTGGAAACACCATATATTTT. This encodes CASTSGSGNTIYF.

The chain has TRBV28 and TRBJ1-3; D perhaps matches TRBD1 (6 bases). This CDR3 is built from 15 residues. Germline V gene data show CDR1 as MDHEN and CDR2 as SYDVKM. Trimming took 2 bases from V and 6 from J, leaving 14 bases between them. CDR3 DNA sequence: TGTGCCAGCAGTTTAAGGACAGTCTTTGAAAACACCATATATTTT. Protein product: CASSLRTVFENTIYF. The whole variable domain, remainder taken from reference TRBV28 and TRBJ1-3, is DVKVTQSSRYLVKRTGEKVFLECVQDMDHENMFWYRQDPGLGLRLIYFSYDVKMKEKGDIPEGYSVSREKKERFSLILESASTNQTSMYLCASSLRTVFENTIYFGEGSWLTVV.

The chain is built from TRBV7-6 and TRBJ2-5, with a weak D call TRBD2 (5 bases). V was clipped by 4 bases and J by 1 base, with 13 bases between them. Germline assignment: CDR1 SGHVS and CDR2 FNYEAQ. This CDR3 is 15 amino acids long. This CDR3 reads CASSSYGGLQETQYF. CDR3 sequence (DNA): TGTGCCAGCAGCTCGTATGGAGGACTCCAAGAGACCCAGTACTTC.

On this clone itself: A junction boundary mismatches the germline segment, possibly from a read error. The chain couples TRBV6-6 to TRBJ2-3, with 7 positions matching TRBD2. The germline gives CDR1 MNHNY, CDR2 SVGAGI (reference sequence). This CDR3 is 15 amino acids long. CDR3 amino acids: CACREGGRRVDTQYF. The CDR3 region has the DNA TGTGCCTGCAGGGAAGGCGGGAGACGGGTAGATACGCAGTATTTT.

This rearrangement joins TRBV3-1 (or the pseudogene TRBV3-2) to TRBJ1-2; no clear D gene. The V gene lost 3 bases and the J gene lost 4 bases, with 12 bases spanning the gap. The CDR3 has 14 amino acids. CDR1 and CDR2 (germline): LGHDT, YNNKEL (reference sequence). CDR3: CASSHMDLGYGYTF. CDR3 coding DNA: TGTGCCAGCAGCCACATGGACTTGGGCTATGGCTACACCTTC.

The CDR3 nucleotides are TGTGCCAGCTCTCACTCGACAGACACTGAAGCTTTCTTT. Amino acid sequence: CASSHSTDTEAFF. V usage is TRBV18 and J usage is TRBJ1-1, with D possibly TRBD1 on 5 matching bases. The CDR3 is made up of 13 amino acids. Deletions cut 6 bases from V and 3 bases from J, with 11 bases between. Germline CDR1 is KGHSH and CDR2 is LQKENI.

The chain is built from TRBV5-8 and TRBJ1-1, with D perhaps matching TRBD1 (6 bases). In germline, CDR1 is SGHTS, CDR2 YDEGEE. Deletions cut 2 bases from V and 3 bases from J, with 8 bases between. The CDR3 length is 13 residues. CDR3 sequence: CASSFSGDTEAFF. In DNA form, the CDR3 reads TGTGCCAGCAGCTTTTCAGGGGACACTGAAGCTTTCTTT. Combining the CDR3 with reference TRBV5-8 and TRBJ1-1 gives the whole variable domain EAGVTQSPTHLIKTRGQQATLRCSPISGHTSVYWYQQALGLGLQFLLWYDEGEERNRGNFPPRFSGRQFPNYSSELNVNALELEDSALYLCASSFSGDTEAFFGQGTRLTVV.

This chain uses TRBV6-5 with TRBJ2-4, with 7 bases that match TRBD2. J lost 8 bases, V lost 2 bases, and 12 bases had no gene match. The CDR3 totals 16 residues. Germline V gene sequence: CDR1 MNHEY, CDR2 SVGAGI. DNA for the CDR3: TGTGCCAGCAGTTACCGTTTCACTAGCGCCAAGGACATTCAGTACTTC. This sequence encodes CASSYRFTSAKDIQYF.

The V and J genes are TRBV10-3 and TRBJ1-2; D is ambiguous. The ends were cut back, 10 bases at V and 6 bases at J, with 15 bases in the middle. Germline V CDR1 and CDR2: ENHRY, SYGVKD. The CDR3 is made up of 12 amino acids. The CDR3 loop reads CATHTGLDGYTF. The DNA for the CDR3 is TGTGCCACCCACACGGGGTTGGATGGCTACACCTTC.

The chain's CDR3 is CASSAQTDDYGYTF. The CDR3 DNA reads as TGTGCCAGCAGTGCCCAGACAGACGACTATGGCTACACCTTC. This rearrangement joins TRBV2 to TRBJ1-2; tentative D call: TRBD1 (5 bases). The CDR3 has 14 residues. V dropped 4 bases and J dropped 3 bases, with 12 bases sitting between them. Germline V gives CDR1 SNHLY, CDR2 FYNNEI. Complete variable domain (other parts from reference TRBV2 and TRBJ1-2): EPEVTQTPSHQVTQMGQEVILRCVPISNHLYFYWYRQILGQKVEFLVSFYNNEISEKSEIFDDQFSVERPDGSNFTLKIRSTKLEDSAMYFCASSAQTDDYGYTFGSGTRLTVV.

The CDR3 nucleotides read TGTGCTAGTGGTTTGGAGGGAGGGGCGACTGAAGCTTTCTTT. It encodes CASGLEGGATEAFF. The chain is built from TRBV12-5 and TRBJ1-1; D possibly corresponds to TRBD1 (5 bases). The CDR3 is 14 amino acids. The germline gives CDR1 LGHNT, CDR2 FRNRAP. V dropped 1 base and J dropped 5 bases, with 11 bases sitting between them.

The V and J genes are TRBV5-1 and TRBJ2-6, with D possibly TRBD1 on 5 matching bases. Germline V gives CDR1 SGHRS, CDR2 YFSETQ. Deletions cut 0 bases from V and 0 bases from J, with 7 bases between. This CDR3 has 16 amino acids. CDR3 region: CASSLGQGSGANVLTF. In nucleotides, the CDR3 is TGCGCCAGCAGCTTGGGGCAGGGCTCTGGGGCCAACGTCCTGACTTTC.

The chain links TRBV6-6 to TRBJ1-5, with 9 positions matching TRBD1. V lost 1 base and J lost 6; bases outside the gene matches: 7. This CDR3 is built from 16 residues. Germline-derived CDR1 and CDR2 are MNHNY and SVGAGI (reference sequence). The chain's CDR3 is CASSYYGTGFGQPQHF. The CDR3 DNA reads as TGTGCCAGCAGTTACTACGGGACAGGGTTTGGTCAGCCCCAGCATTTT.

This chain connects TRBV9 to TRBJ2-3; 11 bases match TRBD2. CDR1 is SGDLS and CDR2 is YYNGEE in the germline V gene. V gave up 3 bases and J gave up 4 bases; unmatched junction bases: 7. This CDR3 region has 16 residues. In DNA, the CDR3 is TGTGCCAGCAGCGCGGGTAGCGGGGGGGAGTCAGATACGCAGTATTTT. The encoded protein is CASSAGSGGESDTQYF. Full variable domain (outside the CDR3, taken from reference TRBV9 and TRBJ2-3): DSGVTQTPKHLITATGQRVTLRCSPRSGDLSVYWYQQSLDQGLQFLIQYYNGEERAKGNILERFSAQQFPDLHSELNLSSLELGDSALYFCASSAGSGGESDTQYFGPGTRLTVL.

This clone was seen a handful of times. The chain couples TRBV5-1 to TRBJ1-6; 7 nucleotides agree with TRBD1. Germline assignment: CDR1 SGHRS and CDR2 YFSETQ. V gave up 2 bases and J gave up 5 bases; unmatched junction bases: 4. The CDR3 consists of 15 residues. CDR3 coding DNA: TGCGCCAGCAGCTTCTCGCAGGGGGATAATTCACCCCTCCACTTT. This gives the protein CASSFSQGDNSPLHF.

The chain uses TRBV3-1 (or the pseudogene TRBV3-2) and TRBJ1-1; D is perhaps TRBD1 (5 bases). The germline V and J ends were trimmed by 3 bases and 1 base, with 9 bases remaining between them. CDR1 and CDR2 (germline): LGHDT, YNNKEL (reference sequence). CDR3 size: 14 residues. The CDR3 sequence: CASSQRDRNTEAFF. CDR3 DNA sequence: TGTGCCAGCAGCCAGAGAGACAGGAACACTGAAGCTTTCTTT.

Worth noting for this clone: The same CDR3 also results from other DNA sequences found in this sample. This chain uses TRBV19 with TRBJ1-5; D uncertain. CDR3 length: 14 amino acids. Germline V gives CDR1 LNHDA, CDR2 SQIVND (reference sequence). The ends were cut back, 3 bases at V and 1 base at J, with 7 bases in the middle. The CDR3 DNA follows: TGTGCCAGTAGTATCCCGGGAAGCAATCAGCCCCAGCATTTT. It encodes CASSIPGSNQPQHF.

The chain is built from TRBV11-2 and TRBJ2-5; D may be TRBD1 (6 bases). The ends were cut back, 5 bases at V and 4 bases at J, with 14 bases in the middle. Per the germline V gene, CDR1 is SGHAT and CDR2 is FQNNGV. The CDR3 runs to 14 residues. CDR3 nucleotide sequence: TGTGCCAGCAGCCACAGGGTTGGGGGAGAGACCCAGTACTTC. Translating it yields CASSHRVGGETQYF.

The chain is built from TRBV3-1 (or the pseudogene TRBV3-2) and TRBJ1-2; tentative D call: TRBD1 (6 bases). This CDR3 is 18 amino acids long. From germline, CDR1 is LGHDT and CDR2 YNNKEL (reference sequence). Deletions cut 1 base from V and 4 bases from J, with 22 bases between. The CDR3 nucleotides are TGTGCCAGCAGCCAAGCGGTGGCGGGGGCCCAAGGGGGCTATGGCTACACCTTC. It yields the protein CASSQAVAGAQGGYGYTF.

The J gene is TRBJ2-1, the V gene TRBV18, with 10 bases lining up with TRBD2. Germline V lookup: CDR1 KGHSH, CDR2 LQKENI. The CDR3 covers 16 residues. V shed 3 bases, J shed 3 bases, and the junction held 5 bases outside the gene matches. CDR3 loop: CASSPPLAGVYNEQFF. In DNA form, the CDR3 reads TGTGCCAGCTCACCCCCTCTAGCGGGAGTCTACAATGAGCAGTTCTTC.

CDR3 DNA: TGCAGCGTTTTGGGGACAGGGATCGACGAGCAGTACTTC. It yields the protein CSVLGTGIDEQYF. The V call is TRBV29-1, the J call TRBJ2-7; 9 bases align to TRBD1. CDR3 length: 13 amino acids. Germline CDR1 and CDR2: SQVTM and ANQGSEA. The J segment lost 5 bases and the V segment lost 5 bases, leaving 7 bases of the junction unmatched.

This chain joins TRBV28 and TRBJ1-5; the match to TRBD1 covers 10 bases. Germline V gene lookup returns CDR1 MDHEN and CDR2 SYDVKM. This CDR3 is 16 amino acids long. V shed 3 bases, J shed 2 bases, and the junction held 4 bases outside the gene matches. As DNA, the CDR3 is TGTGCCAGCAGTTTGGGGACAGGGGTCGGCAATCAGCCCCAGCATTTT. The encoded protein is CASSLGTGVGNQPQHF.